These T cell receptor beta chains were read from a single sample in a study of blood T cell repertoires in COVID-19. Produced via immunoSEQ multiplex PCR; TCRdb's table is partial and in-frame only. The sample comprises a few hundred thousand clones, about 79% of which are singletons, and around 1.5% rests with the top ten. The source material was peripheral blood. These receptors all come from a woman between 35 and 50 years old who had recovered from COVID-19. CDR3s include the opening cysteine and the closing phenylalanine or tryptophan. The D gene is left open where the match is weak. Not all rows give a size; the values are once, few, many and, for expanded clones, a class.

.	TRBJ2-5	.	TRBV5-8	CASSLQGSWETQYF	TGTGCCAGCAGCTTACAGGGTTCTTGGGAGACCCAGTACTTC
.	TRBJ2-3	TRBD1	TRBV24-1	CATSESGTGNTDTQYF	TGTGCCACCAGTGAATCCGGGACAGGGAACACAGATACGCAGTATTTT
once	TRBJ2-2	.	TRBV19	CASIDGGANTGELFF	TGTGCCAGTATAGATGGGGGCGCGAACACCGGGGAGCTGTTTTTT
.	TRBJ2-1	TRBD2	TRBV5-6	CASIGAGGLYEQFF	TGTGCGTCCATTGGGGCGGGGGGCCTTTATGAGCAGTTCTTC
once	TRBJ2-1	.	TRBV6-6	CASSPPGQGNNEQFF	TGTGCCAGCAGTCCCCCGGGACAAGGTAACAATGAGCAGTTCTTC
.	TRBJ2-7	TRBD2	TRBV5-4	CASSLKASGYEQYF	TGTGCCAGCAGCTTGAAGGCTAGCGGCTACGAGCAGTACTTC
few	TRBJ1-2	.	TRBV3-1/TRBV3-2	CASTSSGYGYTF	TGTGCCAGCACCTCTTCGGGGTATGGCTACACCTTC
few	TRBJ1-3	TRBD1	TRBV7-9	CASTKVWGQGWPSSGNTIYF	TGTGCCAGCACCAAGGTGTGGGGACAGGGATGGCCGAGCTCTGGAAACACCATATATTTT
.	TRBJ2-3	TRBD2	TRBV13	CASSLAGGLSSTDTQYF	TGTGCCAGCAGCTTGGCGGGGGGACTCTCCAGCACAGATACGCAGTATTTT
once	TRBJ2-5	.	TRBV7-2	CASSLENWLQETQYF	TGTGCCAGCAGCTTAGAGAACTGGTTACAAGAGACCCAGTACTTC
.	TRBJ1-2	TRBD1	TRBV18	CASSPSGQGGGYTF	TGTGCCAGCTCACCTTCGGGACAGGGAGGTGGCTACACCTTC
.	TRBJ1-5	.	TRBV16	CASSQGEAVNQPQHF	TGTGCCAGCAGCCAAGGCGAGGCGGTAAATCAGCCCCAGCATTTT